This T cell receptor (beta chain) comes out of a study of blood T cells in healthy people across ages. On this clonotype: Its cognate antigen is unknown.

Study conclusions and caveats: It was held that the diversity estimates obtained from one million T cells were underestimates.

Germline loops: CDR1 MNHEY, CDR2 SVGEGT. V was trimmed by 0 bases and J by 7 bases, leaving 10 bases between them. The CDR3 contains 13 residues. A J-beta primer mix and a sample-barcoded 5' primer were used in a second PCR of about 6 to 12 cycles. Each cDNA was tagged by a template-switch adaptor containing 12 random nucleotides. TCRdb independently ran MiXCR on the 5' RACE reads; one entry per CDR3 protein. The sample carries roughly 800,000 distinct CDR3 sequences, roughly 60% recorded once. The sequence was obtained from a man aged 25-45 years in good health. V usage is TRBV6-2 or TRBV6-3 and J usage is TRBJ2-7; TRBD1 is a possible D gene (5 bases). Sequencing used blood. This chain's CDR3 is CASSYSRGQEQYF. The CDR3 nucleotides read TGTGCCAGCAGTTACTCTAGGGGCCAGGAGCAGTACTTC.